This T cell receptor beta chain was identified in a study of cytomegalovirus exposure and HLA in healthy donors. Germline V lookup: CDR1 MNHEY, CDR2 SVGAGI. CDR3 length: 16 amino acids. Trimming cost V 2 bases and J 4 bases, with 15 bases left between them. PCR amplification relied on 60 Vbeta primers (plus 13 Jbeta primers). Profiling relied on immunoSEQ multiplex PCR, and the TCRdb table lists in-frame clones only, not all of them. This table has over 70,000 clones, 75% to 80% appearing once. The gene calls are TRBV6-5 and TRBJ2-1; D may be TRBD2 (7 bases). The sample was PBMCs. This TCR derives from a man aged 25 to 45 in good health and CMV-seronegative. CDR3 sequence: CASSYLVAGAYNEQFF. Here the CDR3 DNA reads TGTGCCAGCAGTTACCTCGTTGCGGGGGCTTACAATGAGCAGTTCTTC.